Listed here is a single T cell receptor (beta chain). What it binds is unknown. This sample stems from a study of T-cell memory formation after mild COVID-19. Points from the study as a whole: CD4+ contracting clones were mainly CM and EM; CD8+ ones, EMRA. Some SARS-CoV-2-responding clones were already detected in memory before infection.

CDR3 length equals 12 residues. Trimming shortened V by 4 bases and J by 6 bases, and 7 bases separated the two germline ends. CDR1 LGHDT and CDR2 YNNKEL come from the germline V gene (reference sequence). One entry per CDR3 protein results from TCRdb running MiXCR on the 5' RACE reads. The sample holds about 130,000 distinct CDR3 sequences, 16% seen once. This sequence was found in an adult woman who had mild COVID-19 (a few samples of this study predate the infection). Cell type and time point are not known. The sample comprised PBMCs or a T cell subset sorted from them (not recorded which). The chain recombines TRBV3-1 with TRBJ2-4, with D uncertain. The CDR3 sequence: CASSRTGNIQYF. CDR3 nucleotide sequence: TGTGCCAGCAGCCGGACCGGAAACATTCAGTACTTC.